The T cell receptor beta chain described here comes from a study of blood T cell repertoires in COVID-19. Study-wide context: The origin of the acute and convalescent COVID-19 samples was the United States, Italy and Spain. T cells, B-cell-depleted T cells, or PBMCs supplied cDNA or gDNA.

Study processing details: Quantification of nucleated cells was approximated via reference gene primer amplification. Assay used: immunoSEQ multiplex PCR; TCRdb lists only in-frame clones, some missing. The DNA was the basis for D and trimming; V, J and clone size are from that table. The table includes under 300,000 clones, roughly nine tenths detected once. Germline CDR1 SGHTA, CDR2 FQGTGA. The CDR3 totals 17 residues. The junction had 15 bases not matched to a gene; V was cut back by 5 bases and J by 9 bases. This chain uses TRBV7-3 with TRBJ2-1; 11 bases align to TRBD2. The receptor's source is a man aged 60 to 75 with acute or convalescent COVID-19. The sample taken for sequencing was peripheral blood. The CDR3 bases are TGTGCCAGCAGCCCCCCCGGGACTAGCGGACCAGCCGCTGAGCAGTTCTTC. As protein: CASSPPGTSGPAAEQFF.